This T cell receptor (beta chain) emerged from a study of T cells after posttransplantation cyclophosphamide. Clones were sequenced by immunoSEQ multiplex PCR, and TCRdb holds only the in-frame ones, with some missing. Of some 66,000 clones in the sample, about 93% were seen once. Germline V CDR1 and CDR2: SGHNT, YENEEA. The CDR3 extends over 14 amino acids. V was trimmed by 1 base and J by 5 bases, leaving 9 bases between them. Study-wide results and limits: TRB clonality was highly associated with recipient CMV seropositivity and reactivation. Donor-recipient repertoire similarity was low at 1-2 months, rising over year one.

Turning to this clone: The antigen is unknown.

V gene TRBV11-3 combines with J gene TRBJ2-1; D might be TRBD1 (5 bases). This clonotype was obtained from a woman aged 25 to 39 in good health and a related stem cell transplant donor. The sequenced sample was PBMCs. CDR3 nucleotide sequence: TGTGCCAGCAGCTTAGGGGGCACCCACAATGAGCAGTTCTTC. It is translated as CASSLGGTHNEQFF.